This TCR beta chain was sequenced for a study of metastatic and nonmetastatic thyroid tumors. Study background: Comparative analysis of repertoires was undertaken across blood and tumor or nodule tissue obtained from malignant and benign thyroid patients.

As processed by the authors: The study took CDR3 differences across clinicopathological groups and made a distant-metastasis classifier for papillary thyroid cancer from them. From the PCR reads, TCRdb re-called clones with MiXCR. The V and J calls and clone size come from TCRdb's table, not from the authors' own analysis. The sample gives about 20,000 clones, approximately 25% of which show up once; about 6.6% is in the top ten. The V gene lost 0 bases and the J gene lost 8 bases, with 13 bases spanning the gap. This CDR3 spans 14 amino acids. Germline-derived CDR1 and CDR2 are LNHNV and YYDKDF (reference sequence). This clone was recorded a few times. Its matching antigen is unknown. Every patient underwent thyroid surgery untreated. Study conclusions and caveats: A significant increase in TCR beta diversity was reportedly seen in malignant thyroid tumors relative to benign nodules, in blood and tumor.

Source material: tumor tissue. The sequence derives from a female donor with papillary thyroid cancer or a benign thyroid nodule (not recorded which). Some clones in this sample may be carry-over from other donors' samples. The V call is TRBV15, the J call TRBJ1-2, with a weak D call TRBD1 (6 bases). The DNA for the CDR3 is TGTGCCACCAGCAGAGATTCAGGGGAGCGGGGCTACACCTTC. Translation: CATSRDSGERGYTF.